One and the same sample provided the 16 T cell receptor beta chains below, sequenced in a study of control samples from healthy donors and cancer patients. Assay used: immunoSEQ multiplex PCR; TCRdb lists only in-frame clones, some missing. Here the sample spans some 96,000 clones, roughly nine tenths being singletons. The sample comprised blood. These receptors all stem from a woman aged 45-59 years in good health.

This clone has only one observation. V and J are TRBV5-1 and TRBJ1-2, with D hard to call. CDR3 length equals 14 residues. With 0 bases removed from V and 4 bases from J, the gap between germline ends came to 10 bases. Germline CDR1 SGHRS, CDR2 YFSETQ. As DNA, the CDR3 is TGCGCCAGCAGCTTGGGGGGAAACAGCTATGGCTACACCTTC. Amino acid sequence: CASSLGGNSYGYTF.

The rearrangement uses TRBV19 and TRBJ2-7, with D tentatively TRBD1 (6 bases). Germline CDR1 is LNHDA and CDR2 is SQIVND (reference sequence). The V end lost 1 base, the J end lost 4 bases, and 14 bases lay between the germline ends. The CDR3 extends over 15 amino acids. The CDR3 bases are TGTGCCAGTAGTATAGTGGGACAAGGAGGTTACGAGCAGTACTTC. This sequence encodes CASSIVGQGGYEQYF. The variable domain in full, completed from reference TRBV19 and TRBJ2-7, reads DGGITQSPKYLFRKEGQNVTLSCEQNLNHDAMYWYRQDPGQGLRLIYYSQIVNDFQKGDIAEGYSVSREKKESFPLTVTSAQKNPTAFYLCASSIVGQGGYEQYFGPGTRLTVT.

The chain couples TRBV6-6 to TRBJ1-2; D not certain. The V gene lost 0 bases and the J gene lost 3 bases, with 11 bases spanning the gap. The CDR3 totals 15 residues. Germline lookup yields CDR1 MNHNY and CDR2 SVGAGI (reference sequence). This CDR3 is CASSYSRQVDYGYTF. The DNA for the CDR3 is TGTGCCAGCAGTTACTCACGGCAGGTGGACTATGGCTACACCTTC.

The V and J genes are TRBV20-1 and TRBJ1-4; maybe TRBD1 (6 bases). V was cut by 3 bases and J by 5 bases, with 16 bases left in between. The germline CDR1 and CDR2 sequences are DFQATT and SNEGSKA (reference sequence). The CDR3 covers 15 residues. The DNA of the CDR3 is TGCAGTGCTAGTAGGGGGGCCGGGACCAATGAAAAACTGTTTTTT. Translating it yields CSASRGAGTNEKLFF.

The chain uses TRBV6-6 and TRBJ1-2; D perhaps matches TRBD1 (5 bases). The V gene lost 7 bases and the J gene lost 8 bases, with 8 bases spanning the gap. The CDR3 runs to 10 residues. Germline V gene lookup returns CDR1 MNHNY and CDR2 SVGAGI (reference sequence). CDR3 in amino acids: CASMGEGYTF. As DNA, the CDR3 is TGTGCCAGCATGGGGGAAGGCTACACCTTC.

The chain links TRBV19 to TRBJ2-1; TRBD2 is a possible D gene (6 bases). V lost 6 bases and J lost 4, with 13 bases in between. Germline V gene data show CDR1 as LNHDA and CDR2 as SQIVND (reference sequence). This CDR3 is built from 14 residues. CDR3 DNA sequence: TGTGCCAGTAGGAGGCGGGGACCATACAATGAGCAGTTCTTC. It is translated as CASRRRGPYNEQFF.

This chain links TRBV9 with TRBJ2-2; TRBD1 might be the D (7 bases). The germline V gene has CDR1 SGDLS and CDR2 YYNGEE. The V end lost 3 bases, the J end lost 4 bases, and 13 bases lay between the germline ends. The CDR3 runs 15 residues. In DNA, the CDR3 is TGTGCCAGCAGCGACCGCGGGACAGCCACCGGGGAGCTGTTTTTT. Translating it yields CASSDRGTATGELFF.

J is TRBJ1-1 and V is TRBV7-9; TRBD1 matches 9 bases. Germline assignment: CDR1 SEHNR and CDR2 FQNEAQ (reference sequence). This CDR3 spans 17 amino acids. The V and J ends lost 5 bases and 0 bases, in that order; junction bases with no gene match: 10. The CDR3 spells CASSPRTGELMNTEAFF. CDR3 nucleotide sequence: TGTGCCAGCAGCCCACGGACAGGGGAATTAATGAACACTGAAGCTTTCTTT.

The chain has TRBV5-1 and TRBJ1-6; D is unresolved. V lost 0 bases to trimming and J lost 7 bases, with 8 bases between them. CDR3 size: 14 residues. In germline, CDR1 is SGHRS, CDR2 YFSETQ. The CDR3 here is CASSLGTDNSPLHF. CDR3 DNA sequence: TGCGCCAGCAGCTTGGGGACGGACAATTCACCCCTCCACTTT.

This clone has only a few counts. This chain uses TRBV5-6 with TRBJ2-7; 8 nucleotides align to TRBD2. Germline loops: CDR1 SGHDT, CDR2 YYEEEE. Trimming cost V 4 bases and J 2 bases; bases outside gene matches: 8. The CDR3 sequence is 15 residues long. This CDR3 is CASSRPLADAYEQYV. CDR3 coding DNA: TGTGCCAGCAGCCGGCCACTAGCGGACGCCTACGAGCAGTACGTC.

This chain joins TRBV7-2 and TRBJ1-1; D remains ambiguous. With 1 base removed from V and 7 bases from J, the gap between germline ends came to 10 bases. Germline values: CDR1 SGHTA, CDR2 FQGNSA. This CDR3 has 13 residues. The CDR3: CASSLVHGVEAFF. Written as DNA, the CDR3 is TGTGCCAGCAGCTTAGTTCACGGGGTTGAAGCTTTCTTT.

CDR3 in amino acids: CASSFTVDGELFF. CDR3 DNA: TGTGCCAGCAGCTTCACAGTGGACGGGGAGCTGTTTTTT. This sequence joins TRBV7-3 and TRBJ2-2; no clear D gene. Trimming took 3 bases from V and 7 from J, leaving 9 bases between them. The CDR3 spans 13 residues. CDR1 and CDR2 (germline): SGHTA, FQGTGA. The full variable domain, its missing parts supplied by reference TRBV7-3 and TRBJ2-2, is GAGVSQTPSNKVTEKGKYVELRCDPISGHTALYWYRQSLGQGPEFLIYFQGTGAADDSGLPNDRFFAVRPEGSVSTLKIQRTERGDSAVYLCASSFTVDGELFFGEGSRLTVL.

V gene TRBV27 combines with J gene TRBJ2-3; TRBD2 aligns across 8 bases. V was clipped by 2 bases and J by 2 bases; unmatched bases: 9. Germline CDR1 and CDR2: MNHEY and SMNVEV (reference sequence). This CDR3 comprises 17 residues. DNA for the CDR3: TGTGCCAGCAGTTTAGATGTTAGCGGGACTTTCACAGATACGCAGTATTTT. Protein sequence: CASSLDVSGTFTDTQYF.

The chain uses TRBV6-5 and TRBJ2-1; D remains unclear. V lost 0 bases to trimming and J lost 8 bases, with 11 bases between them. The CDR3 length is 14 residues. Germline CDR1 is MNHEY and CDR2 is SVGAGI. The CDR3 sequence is CASSYSYGQDEQFF. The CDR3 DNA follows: TGTGCCAGCAGTTACTCATACGGTCAGGATGAGCAGTTCTTC.

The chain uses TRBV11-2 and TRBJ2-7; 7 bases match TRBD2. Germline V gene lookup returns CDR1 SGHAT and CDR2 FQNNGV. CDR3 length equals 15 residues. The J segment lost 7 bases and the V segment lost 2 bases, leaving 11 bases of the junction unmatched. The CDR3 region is CASSLPPGGAGEQYV. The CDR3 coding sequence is TGTGCCAGCAGCTTACCCCCGGGAGGCGCGGGGGAGCAGTACGTC.

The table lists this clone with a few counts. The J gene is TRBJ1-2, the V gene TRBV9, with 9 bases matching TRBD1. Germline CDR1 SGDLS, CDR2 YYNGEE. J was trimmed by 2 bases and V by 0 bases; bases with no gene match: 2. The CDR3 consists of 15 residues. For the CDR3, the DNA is TGTGCCAGCAGCGTAGGACAGGGGGTAAACTATGGCTACACCTTC. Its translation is CASSVGQGVNYGYTF.